This TCR beta chain was captured in a study of blood T cells in healthy people across ages. Germline CDR1 and CDR2: SNHLY and FYNNEI. Trimming cost V 2 bases and J 7 bases, with 12 bases left between them. The CDR3 sequence is 14 residues long. Then a second PCR, running roughly 7 to 12 cycles, was carried out with a sample-barcoded 5' primer and a J-beta primer mix. Using its own MiXCR run on the 5' RACE reads, TCRdb lists one record per CDR3 protein. The data show over 600,000 distinct CDR3 sequences, 46% seen once. This clonotype was sampled from a man older than 75 in good health. The chain joins TRBV2 to TRBJ2-1, with no clear D. The sequenced sample consisted of blood. The CDR3 sequence is CASSENGMTNEQFF. The DNA for the CDR3 is TGTGCCAGCAGTGAAAATGGTATGACAAATGAGCAGTTCTTC.